The clone carrying this T cell receptor (beta chain) has only one observation. The antigen remains undetermined. The data were obtained in a study of human T cells and chemical hapten exposure. Via MiXCR, TCRdb re-called the RACE reads, giving one row per CDR3 protein. The sample consists of 90,000 to 140,000 distinct CDR3 sequences, nearly 35% of them appearing once. This sample's time point: patch test 3, about 24 weeks after DPC sensitization. Treatment reported: therapeutic diphenylcyclopropenone sensitization with weekly scalp DPC. Trimming took 1 base from V and 5 from J, leaving 6 bases between them. Germline CDR1 is DFQATT and CDR2 is SNEGSKA (reference sequence). The CDR3 runs to 12 residues. Study-wide points: Unchanged with DPC sensitization were TCRs above 1 in 1000 frequency.

The clonotype originates from a man aged 35-49 years with alopecia areata. Some clones in this sample may be carry-over from other donors' samples. This chain links TRBV20-1 with TRBJ2-1; D gene unclear. The sample consisted of whole blood, taken in connection with sensitization to the hapten diphenylcyclopropenone (DPC). The CDR3 loop is CSARVLDNEQFF. The CDR3, as DNA: TGCAGTGCTAGAGTGTTGGACAATGAGCAGTTCTTC.